This TCR beta chain was documented in a study of blood T cells in healthy people across ages. Germline CDR1 reads MGHDK; CDR2 reads SYGVNS. The CDR3 consists of 13 residues. Germline trimming cut 6 bases from V and 6 bases from J; bases unmatched to any gene: 4. The second PCR ran about 7 to 12 cycles with a sample-barcoded 5' primer and J-beta primers. TCRdb reprocessed the 5' RACE reads with MiXCR, giving one entry per CDR3 protein. The table has about 1,400,000 distinct CDR3 sequences, roughly 59% seen once. Material for sequencing was blood. V usage is TRBV25-1 and J usage is TRBJ2-2; 7 nucleotides align to TRBD1. This receptor was obtained from a man aged 18 to 30 in good health. The CDR3 loop reads CASRTGSAGELFF. The DNA of the CDR3 is TGTGCCAGCAGGACAGGGTCGGCCGGGGAGCTGTTTTTT.